What follows are 27 T cell receptor beta chains derived from one specimen sequenced in a study of blood T cell repertoires in COVID-19. Sequencing was performed with immunoSEQ multiplex PCR; in TCRdb, only in-frame clones are kept and a portion is missing. The sample holds 260,000 or so clones; approximately 86% are singletons and the top ten take 2% to 3%. Specimen: PBMCs or T cells enriched from blood (not recorded which). Receptors were obtained from a woman aged 25 to 45 with acute COVID-19.

J is TRBJ1-1 and V is TRBV7-9; 7 bases align to TRBD1. Unmatched junction bases numbered 12, after V lost 4 bases and J lost 4 bases. The V gene's germline CDR1 is SEHNR and CDR2 FQNEAQ (reference sequence). The CDR3 runs 16 residues. The DNA of the CDR3 is TGTGCCAGCAGCTCCCCCAGACAGGGAGGTAGCACTGAAGCTTTCTTT. Protein product: CASSSPRQGGSTEAFF.

This clone has only a few counts. The CDR3 here is CASSLGTQGARYGYTF. DNA for the CDR3: TGTGCCAGCAGCTTAGGTACCCAGGGGGCAAGATATGGCTACACCTTC. This chain links TRBV7-8 with TRBJ1-2, with 8 positions matching TRBD1. The CDR3 covers 16 residues. Germline CDR1 is SGHVS and CDR2 is FQNEAQ. V was pared by 1 base and J by 5 bases, with 9 bases of the junction left unmatched.

The chain couples TRBV30 to TRBJ1-1; TRBD1 agrees at 8 bases. V was clipped by 8 bases and J by 6 bases; unmatched bases: 14. The germline CDR1 and CDR2 sequences are GTSNPN and SVGIG (reference sequence). The CDR3 sequence is 14 residues long. CDR3 residues: CALDRGIERAEAFF. The CDR3 bases are TGTGCCCTTGACAGGGGTATTGAGAGGGCTGAAGCTTTCTTT.

The chain couples TRBV13 to TRBJ2-7, with D possibly being TRBD2 (5 bases). There are 15 residues in the CDR3. Germline V CDR1 and CDR2: PRHDT, FYEKMQ (reference sequence). Deletions cut 1 base from V and 3 bases from J, with 13 bases between. The DNA for the CDR3 is TGTGCCAGCAGCTTAGTGGGCCTAGCAGGCTACGAGCAGTACTTC. Translation gives CASSLVGLAGYEQYF.

The J gene is TRBJ1-5, the V gene TRBV4-1; 8 nucleotides agree with TRBD1. CDR1 MGHRA and CDR2 YSYEKL come from the germline V gene. Germline trimming cut 4 bases from V and 6 bases from J; bases unmatched to any gene: 2. The CDR3 is made up of 13 amino acids. CDR3 DNA: TGCGCCAGCAGCCCCGGACAGGGTCAGCCCCAGCATTTT. It is translated as CASSPGQGQPQHF.

The chain links TRBV3-1 (or the pseudogene TRBV3-2) to TRBJ1-5; D call uncertain. The V end lost 3 bases, the J end lost 3 bases, and 9 bases lay between the germline ends. The CDR3 extends over 14 amino acids. Germline CDR1 LGHDT, CDR2 YNNKEL (reference sequence). The CDR3 region is CASSQETYNQPQHF. As DNA, the CDR3 is TGTGCCAGCAGCCAGGAGACCTACAATCAGCCCCAGCATTTT.

This chain connects TRBV2 to TRBJ1-5; 10 positions agree with TRBD1. The CDR3 loop spans 17 amino acids. V was pared by 3 bases and J by 0 bases, with 5 bases of the junction left unmatched. From germline, CDR1 is SNHLY and CDR2 FYNNEI. The CDR3 spells CASSDHRDRGSNQPQHF. In DNA form, the CDR3 reads TGTGCCAGCAGTGACCACAGGGACAGGGGTAGCAATCAGCCCCAGCATTTT.

This clone occurred once. The V call is TRBV13, the J call TRBJ2-1; 12 nucleotides match TRBD2. This CDR3 spans 16 amino acids. Germline V gene data show CDR1 as PRHDT and CDR2 as FYEKMQ (reference sequence). With V trimmed by 5 bases and J by 5 bases, 7 bases remained unmatched. The CDR3 here is CASSELRTSGDNEQFF. Here the CDR3 DNA reads TGTGCCAGCAGCGAACTCCGGACTAGCGGGGACAATGAGCAGTTCTTC.

With respect to this clone: Other nucleotide sequences in the sample specify the same CDR3. CDR3 coding DNA: TGTGCCAGCGGACAGGGTTCCTACGAGCAGTACTTC. It translates to CASGQGSYEQYF. The chain employs TRBV5-6 and TRBJ2-7; 8 bases are a match to TRBD1. J gave up 1 base and V 7 bases, and 1 base lay outside the gene matches. Germline loops: CDR1 SGHDT, CDR2 YYEEEE. The CDR3 extends over 12 amino acids.

This chain connects TRBV7-8 to TRBJ2-3, with 7 bases aligning to TRBD1. The CDR3 consists of 16 residues. Germline CDR1 is SGHVS and CDR2 is FQNEAQ. V lost 2 bases to trimming and J lost 6 bases; unmatched junction nucleotides: 11. CDR3 DNA sequence: TGTGCCAGCAGCTTACTAAAAGGGGGCCATGGGGATACGCAGTATTTT. Translating gives CASSLLKGGHGDTQYF.

V gene TRBV6-2 or TRBV6-3 combines with J gene TRBJ2-2, with 8 bases fitting TRBD2. Germline CDR1 is MNHEY and CDR2 is SVGEGT. V shed 4 bases and J 5 bases; nucleotides not matched to a gene: 9. The length of the CDR3 is 16 residues. The CDR3 spells CASSSGGAGDTGELFF. The CDR3 nucleotides read TGTGCCAGCAGTTCCGGGGGGGCCGGTGATACCGGGGAGCTGTTTTTT.

This sequence joins TRBV6-5 and TRBJ1-2; TRBD1 aligns across 7 bases. Germline CDR1 reads MNHEY; CDR2 reads SVGAGI. The CDR3 is 14 amino acids. Trimming took 6 bases from V and 4 from J; bases not matched to a gene: 8. The CDR3 DNA sequence: TGTGCCAGCAGGCAGGACAGGCGATCCTATGGCTACACCTTC. Translation gives CASRQDRRSYGYTF.

This chain uses TRBV12-3 or TRBV12-4 with TRBJ1-1; possible D gene TRBD1, 5 bases. The V end lost 6 bases, the J end lost 1 base, and 9 bases lay between the germline ends. The CDR3 has 13 residues. The chain's CDR3 is CASSGGGNTEAFF. The DNA for the CDR3 is TGTGCCAGCAGCGGGGGAGGGAACACTGAAGCTTTCTTT.

This chain joins TRBV25-1 and TRBJ2-3, with 9 bases lining up with TRBD1. The CDR3 spans 18 residues. V lost 0 bases to trimming and J lost 2 bases; unmatched junction nucleotides: 9. Per germline, CDR1 MGHDK and CDR2 SYGVNS. The chain's CDR3 is CASSEYFRTGVVTDTQYF. The CDR3 DNA is TGTGCCAGCAGTGAATACTTTAGGACAGGGGTCGTCACAGATACGCAGTATTTT.

The rearrangement joins TRBV7-6 to TRBJ1-1; 8 bases agree with TRBD1. The CDR3 runs to 15 residues. Germline-derived CDR1 and CDR2 are SGHVS and FNYEAQ. Germline trimming cut 4 bases from V and 6 bases from J; bases unmatched to any gene: 10. The CDR3 DNA reads as TGTGCCAGCAGCTCCCGGGACAGGAGTTTGGCTGAAGCTTTCTTT. Translated, it gives CASSSRDRSLAEAFF.

The rearrangement links TRBV15 to TRBJ2-5; maybe TRBD2 (5 bases). CDR1 LNHNV and CDR2 YYDKDF come from the germline V gene (reference sequence). Trimming cost V 0 bases and J 4 bases, with 12 bases left between them. The CDR3 loop spans 15 amino acids. CDR3 in DNA: TGTGCCACCAGCAGAGATCACAACGGGGTAGAGACCCAGTACTTC. Protein: CATSRDHNGVETQYF.

The chain couples TRBV29-1 to TRBJ1-2, with D unclear. CDR1 and CDR2 from the germline V gene are SQVTM and ANQGSEA. The CDR3 is 13 residues long. Trimming cost V 8 bases and J 4 bases, with 17 bases left between them. CDR3 nucleotides: TGCAGCATTCGGAGTGGCCTCTCCTATGGCTACACCTTC. It is translated as CSIRSGLSYGYTF.

This rearrangement joins TRBV19 to TRBJ2-3; weak D call: TRBD2 (6 bases). The germline V gene has CDR1 LNHDA and CDR2 SQIVND (reference sequence). Trimming left V 7 bases short and J 7 bases short, with 15 bases between. The CDR3 sequence is 13 residues long. CDR3 nucleotides: TGTGCCAGTAATAGTGGCGGGGATAATACGCAGTATTTT. It is translated as CASNSGGDNTQYF.

V gene TRBV7-9 combines with J gene TRBJ1-1; D is uncertain. The CDR3 loop spans 14 amino acids. Germline CDR1 reads SEHNR; CDR2 reads FQNEAQ (reference sequence). V was clipped by 2 bases and J by 0 bases, with 7 bases between them. The CDR3, as DNA: TGTGCCAGCAGCTTATTCCTTATGAACACTGAAGCTTTCTTT. Its translation is CASSLFLMNTEAFF.

This chain joins TRBV6-5 and TRBJ1-2; 7 bases align to TRBD1. Trimming removed 5 bases from V and 5 bases from J; junction bases left unmatched: 8. This CDR3 contains 14 residues. CDR1 and CDR2 (germline): MNHEY, SVGAGI. This CDR3 is CASSRTRDSYGYTF. The CDR3 nucleotides are TGTGCCAGCAGTAGAACCCGGGACAGTTATGGCTACACCTTC.

The V and J genes are TRBV19 and TRBJ1-5; D gene unclear. With 7 bases removed from V and 2 bases from J, the gap between germline ends came to 12 bases. The CDR3 has 14 amino acids. Looked up from germline, CDR1 is LNHDA and CDR2 is SQIVND (reference sequence). The CDR3 sequence: CASNWRVGNQPQHF. The CDR3 DNA is TGTGCCAGTAATTGGAGGGTAGGCAATCAGCCCCAGCATTTT. Full variable domain (remainder filled in from reference TRBV19 and TRBJ1-5): DGGITQSPKYLFRKEGQNVTLSCEQNLNHDAMYWYRQDPGQGLRLIYYSQIVNDFQKGDIAEGYSVSREKKESFPLTVTSAQKNPTAFYLCASNWRVGNQPQHFGDGTRLSIL.

This clone occurred once. V usage is TRBV4-1 and J usage is TRBJ1-4; D ambiguous. The CDR3 covers 15 residues. Germline V gene sequence: CDR1 MGHRA, CDR2 YSYEKL. V was pared by 4 bases and J by 3 bases, with 12 bases between. The DNA for the CDR3 is TGCGCCAGCAGCCTCAGATCGATATCTAATGAAAAACTGTTTTTT. Its protein product is CASSLRSISNEKLFF.

The CDR3 DNA follows: TGCGCCAGCAGCTGGGGGGGGCCGGGGACCGGGGAGCTGTTTTTT. Protein: CASSWGGPGTGELFF. This chain connects TRBV5-1 to TRBJ2-2; maybe TRBD2 (7 bases). The CDR3 is 15 amino acids. Germline values: CDR1 SGHRS, CDR2 YFSETQ. V shed 3 bases and J shed 5 bases, with 14 bases lying between them.

The rearrangement uses TRBV5-1 and TRBJ2-3; D is perhaps TRBD2 (7 bases). The germline V gene encodes CDR1 SGHRS and CDR2 YFSETQ. Trimming stripped 0 bases from V and 1 base from J, with 12 bases between. The CDR3 runs to 16 residues. The CDR3 loop reads CASSLATGGGTDTQYF. The CDR3 nucleotides read TGCGCCAGCAGCTTGGCCACGGGGGGCGGCACAGATACGCAGTATTTT.

V usage is TRBV25-1 and J usage is TRBJ1-6; D remains unclear. Trimming took off 4 bases at V and 10 bases at J, with 17 bases between the two ends. Germline lookup yields CDR1 MGHDK and CDR2 SYGVNS. The CDR3 is made up of 15 amino acids. As DNA, the CDR3 is TGTGCCAGCAGTGCCTCCGGATTCGCGGGGTCACCCCTCCACTTT. Translated, it gives CASSASGFAGSPLHF.

Remarks on this clone: A junction boundary mismatches the germline segment, possibly from a read error. Within the sample, other DNA sequences also encode this same CDR3. DNA of the CDR3: TGCGCCAGCAGCTTGACCCCCAGGAACACTGAAGCTTTTTTT. As protein: CASSLTPRNTEAFF. The gene calls are TRBV5-1 and TRBJ1-1; D is uncertain. Germline V gene lookup returns CDR1 SGHRS and CDR2 YFSETQ. The CDR3 covers 14 residues.

The chain is built from TRBV5-1 and TRBJ1-2; 10 bases line up with TRBD1. Looked up from germline, CDR1 is SGHRS and CDR2 is YFSETQ. CDR3 size: 16 residues. With 7 bases clipped from V and 7 bases from J, the junction kept 16 bases outside the gene matches. The CDR3 bases are TGCGCCAGCTCAACCCTACCCCCGGGACAGGGGACTGGCTACACCTTC. Encoded protein: CASSTLPPGQGTGYTF.